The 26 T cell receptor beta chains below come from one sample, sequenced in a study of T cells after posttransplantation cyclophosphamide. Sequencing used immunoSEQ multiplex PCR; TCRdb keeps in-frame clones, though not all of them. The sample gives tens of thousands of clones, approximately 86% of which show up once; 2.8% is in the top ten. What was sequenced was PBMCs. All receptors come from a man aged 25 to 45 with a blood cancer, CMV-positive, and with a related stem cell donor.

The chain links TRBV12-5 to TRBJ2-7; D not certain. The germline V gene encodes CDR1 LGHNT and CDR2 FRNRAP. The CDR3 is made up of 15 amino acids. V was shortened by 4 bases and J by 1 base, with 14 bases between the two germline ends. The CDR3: CASGCPQARSYEQYF. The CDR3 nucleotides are TGTGCTAGTGGTTGCCCGCAGGCAAGGTCCTACGAGCAGTACTTC.

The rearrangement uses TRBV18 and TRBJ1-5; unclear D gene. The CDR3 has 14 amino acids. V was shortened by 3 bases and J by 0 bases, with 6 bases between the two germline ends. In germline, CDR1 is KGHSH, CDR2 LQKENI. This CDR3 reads CASSPTSSNQPQHF. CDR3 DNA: TGTGCCAGCTCACCGACTTCTAGCAATCAGCCCCAGCATTTT.

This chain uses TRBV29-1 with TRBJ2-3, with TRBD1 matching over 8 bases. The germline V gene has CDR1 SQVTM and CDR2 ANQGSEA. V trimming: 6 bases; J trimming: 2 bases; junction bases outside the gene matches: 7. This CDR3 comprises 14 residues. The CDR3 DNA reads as TGCAGCGTCGACCGGGACAGGTCCACAGATACGCAGTATTTT. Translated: CSVDRDRSTDTQYF.

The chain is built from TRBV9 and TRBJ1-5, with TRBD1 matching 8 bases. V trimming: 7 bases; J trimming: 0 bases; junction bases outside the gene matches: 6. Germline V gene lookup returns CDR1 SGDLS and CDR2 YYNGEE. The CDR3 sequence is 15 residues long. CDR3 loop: CASAQGAGSNQPQHF. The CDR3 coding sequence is TGTGCCAGCGCTCAGGGGGCAGGTAGCAATCAGCCCCAGCATTTT.

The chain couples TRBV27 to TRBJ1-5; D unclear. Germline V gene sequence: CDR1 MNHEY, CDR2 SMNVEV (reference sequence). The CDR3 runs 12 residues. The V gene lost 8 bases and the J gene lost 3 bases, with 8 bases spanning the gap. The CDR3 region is CASGGINQPQHF. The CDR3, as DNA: TGTGCCAGCGGAGGGATCAATCAGCCCCAGCATTTT.

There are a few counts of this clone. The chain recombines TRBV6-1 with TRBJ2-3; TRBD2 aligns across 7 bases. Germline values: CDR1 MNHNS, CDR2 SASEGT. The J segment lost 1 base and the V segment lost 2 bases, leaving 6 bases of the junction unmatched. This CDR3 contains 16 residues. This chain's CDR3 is CASSEMGGSGTDTQYF. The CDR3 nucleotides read TGTGCCAGCAGTGAAATGGGCGGGAGCGGCACAGATACGCAGTATTTT.

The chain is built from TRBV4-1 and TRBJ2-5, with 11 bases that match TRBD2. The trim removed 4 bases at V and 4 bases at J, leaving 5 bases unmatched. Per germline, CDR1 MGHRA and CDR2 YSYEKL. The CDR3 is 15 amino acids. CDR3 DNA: TGCGCCAGCAGCCTAGCGGGAGGGTCCCTAGAGACCCAGTACTTC. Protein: CASSLAGGSLETQYF.

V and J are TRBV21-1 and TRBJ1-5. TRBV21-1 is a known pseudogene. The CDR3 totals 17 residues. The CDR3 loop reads CASSQSLATLAHQPQHF. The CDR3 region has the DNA TGTGCCAGCAGCCAATCTTTAGCTACATTGGCACATCAGCCCCAGCATTTT.

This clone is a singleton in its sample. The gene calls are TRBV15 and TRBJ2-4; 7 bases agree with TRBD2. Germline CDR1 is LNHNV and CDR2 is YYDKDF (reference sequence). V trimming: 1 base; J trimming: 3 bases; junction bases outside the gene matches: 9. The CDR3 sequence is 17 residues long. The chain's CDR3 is CATSRGQLARGKNIQYF. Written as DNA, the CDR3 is TGTGCCACCAGCAGAGGTCAACTAGCGCGGGGCAAAAACATTCAGTACTTC.

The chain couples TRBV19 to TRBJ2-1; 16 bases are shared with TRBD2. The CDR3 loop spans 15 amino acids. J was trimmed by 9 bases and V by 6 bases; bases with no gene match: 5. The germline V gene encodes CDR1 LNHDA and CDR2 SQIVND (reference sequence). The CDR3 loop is CASRGLAGGLGEQFF. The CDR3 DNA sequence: TGTGCCAGTAGGGGACTAGCGGGAGGGCTGGGTGAGCAGTTCTTC. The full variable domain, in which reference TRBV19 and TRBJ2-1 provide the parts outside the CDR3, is DGGITQSPKYLFRKEGQNVTLSCEQNLNHDAMYWYRQDPGQGLRLIYYSQIVNDFQKGDIAEGYSVSREKKESFPLTVTSAQKNPTAFYLCASRGLAGGLGEQFFGPGTRLTVL.

DNA of the CDR3: TGTGCCAGCAGTTACTTGGCGGGACTGAACACCGGGGAGCTGTTTTTT. Its protein product is CASSYLAGLNTGELFF. This rearrangement joins TRBV6-6 to TRBJ2-2; a possible D gene is TRBD2 (6 bases). Trimming removed 1 base from V and 1 base from J, with 10 bases in between. Germline V gene data show CDR1 as MNHNY and CDR2 as SVGAGI (reference sequence). This CDR3 is 16 amino acids long.

The CDR3 loop reads CASSIDHRGPLYGYTF. CDR3 coding DNA: TGTGCCAGTAGTATAGATCACAGGGGGCCTCTCTATGGCTACACCTTC. The chain links TRBV19 to TRBJ1-2; TRBD1 matches 9 bases. Germline-derived CDR1 and CDR2 are LNHDA and SQIVND (reference sequence). The junction had 6 bases not matched to a gene; V was cut back by 0 bases and J by 4 bases. CDR3 length: 16 amino acids.

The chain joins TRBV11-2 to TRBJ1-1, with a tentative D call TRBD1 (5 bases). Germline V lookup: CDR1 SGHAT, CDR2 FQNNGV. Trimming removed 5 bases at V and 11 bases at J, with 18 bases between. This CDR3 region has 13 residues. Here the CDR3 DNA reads TGTGCCAGCAGCCCGGTTACAGGAAGAGAGGCTTTCTTT. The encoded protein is CASSPVTGREAFF.

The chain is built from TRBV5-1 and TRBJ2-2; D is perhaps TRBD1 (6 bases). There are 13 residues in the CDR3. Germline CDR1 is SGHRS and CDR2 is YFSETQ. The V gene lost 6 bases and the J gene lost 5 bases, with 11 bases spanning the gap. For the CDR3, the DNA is TGCGCCAGCAACCGTAGGGGGACCGGGGAGCTGTTTTTT. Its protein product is CASNRRGTGELFF.

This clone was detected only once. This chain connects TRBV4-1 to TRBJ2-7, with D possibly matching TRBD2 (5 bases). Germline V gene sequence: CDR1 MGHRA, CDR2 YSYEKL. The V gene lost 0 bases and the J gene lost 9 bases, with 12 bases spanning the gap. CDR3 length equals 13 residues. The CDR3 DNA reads TGCGCCAGCAGCCAAGATCCCGGGGTGGGGCAGTACTTC. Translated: CASSQDPGVGQYF.

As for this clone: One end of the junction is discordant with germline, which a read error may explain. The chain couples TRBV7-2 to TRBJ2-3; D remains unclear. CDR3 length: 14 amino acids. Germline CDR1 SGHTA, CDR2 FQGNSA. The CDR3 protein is CASGLLGWTDTQYF. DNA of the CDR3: TGTGCCAGCGGCTTATTGGGCTGGACAGATACGCAGTATTTT.

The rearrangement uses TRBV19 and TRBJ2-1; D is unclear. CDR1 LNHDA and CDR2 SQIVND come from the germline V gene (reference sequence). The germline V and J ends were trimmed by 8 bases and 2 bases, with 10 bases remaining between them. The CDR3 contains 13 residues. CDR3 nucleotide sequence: TGTGCCAGTGCGGAATTACCCTACAATGAGCAGTTCTTC. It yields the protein CASAELPYNEQFF.

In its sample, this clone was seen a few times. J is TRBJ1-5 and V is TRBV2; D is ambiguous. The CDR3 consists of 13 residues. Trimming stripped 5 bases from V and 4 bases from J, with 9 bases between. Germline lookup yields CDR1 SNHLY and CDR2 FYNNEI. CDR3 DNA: TGTGCCAGCAGTTACCAGGTGAATCAGCCCCAGCATTTT. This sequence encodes CASSYQVNQPQHF.

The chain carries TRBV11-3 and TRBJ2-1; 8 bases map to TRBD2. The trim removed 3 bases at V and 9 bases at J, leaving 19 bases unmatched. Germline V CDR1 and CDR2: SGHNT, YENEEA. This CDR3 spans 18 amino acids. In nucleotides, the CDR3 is TGTGCCAGCAGCTTCGACCAATCCGGGACTAGTGCCTTCAGTGAGCAGTTCTTC. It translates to CASSFDQSGTSAFSEQFF.

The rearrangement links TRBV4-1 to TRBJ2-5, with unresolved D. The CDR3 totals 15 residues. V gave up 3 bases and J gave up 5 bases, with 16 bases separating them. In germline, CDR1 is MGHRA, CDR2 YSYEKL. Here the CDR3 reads CASSQTLLVYETQYF. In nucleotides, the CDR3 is TGCGCCAGCAGCCAGACCCTTCTAGTTTATGAGACCCAGTACTTC.

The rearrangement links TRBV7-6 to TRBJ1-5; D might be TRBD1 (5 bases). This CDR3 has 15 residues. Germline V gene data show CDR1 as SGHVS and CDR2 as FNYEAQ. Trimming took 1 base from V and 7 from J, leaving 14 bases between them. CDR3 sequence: CASSLGQGLYQPQHF. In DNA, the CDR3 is TGTGCCAGCAGCTTAGGGCAGGGATTGTACCAGCCCCAGCATTTT. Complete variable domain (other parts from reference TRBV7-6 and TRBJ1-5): GAGVSQSPRYKVTKRGQDVALRCDPISGHVSLYWYRQALGQGPEFLTYFNYEAQQDKSGLPNDRFSAERPEGSISTLTIQRTEQRDSAMYRCASSLGQGLYQPQHFGDGTRLSIL.

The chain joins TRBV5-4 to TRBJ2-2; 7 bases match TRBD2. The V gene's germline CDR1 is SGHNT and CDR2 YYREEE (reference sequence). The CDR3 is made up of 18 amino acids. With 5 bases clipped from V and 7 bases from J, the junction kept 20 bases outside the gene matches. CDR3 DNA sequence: TGTGCCAGCAGGTCGGGGCTAGCGGCCGCCCAGGGCGGCGGGGAGCTGTTTTTT. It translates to CASRSGLAAAQGGGELFF.

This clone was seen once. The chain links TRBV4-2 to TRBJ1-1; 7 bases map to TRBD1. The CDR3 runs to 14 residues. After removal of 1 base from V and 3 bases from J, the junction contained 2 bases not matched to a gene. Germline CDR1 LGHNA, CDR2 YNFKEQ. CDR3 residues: CASSQVDRDTEAFF. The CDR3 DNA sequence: TGTGCCAGCAGCCAAGTTGACAGGGACACTGAAGCTTTCTTT.

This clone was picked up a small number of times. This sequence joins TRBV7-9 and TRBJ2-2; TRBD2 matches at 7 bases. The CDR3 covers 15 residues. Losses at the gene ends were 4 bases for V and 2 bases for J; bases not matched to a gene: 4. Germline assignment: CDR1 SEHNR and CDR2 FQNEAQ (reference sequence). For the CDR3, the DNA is TGTGCCAGCAGCTGGCTAGCGGTCAACACCGGGGAGCTGTTTTTT. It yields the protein CASSWLAVNTGELFF.

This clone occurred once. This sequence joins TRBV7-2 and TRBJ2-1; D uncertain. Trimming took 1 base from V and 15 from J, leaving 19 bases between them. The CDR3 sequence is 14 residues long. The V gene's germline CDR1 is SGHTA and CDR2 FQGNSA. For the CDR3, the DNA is TGTGCCAGCAGCTTAGTAGGTCGGGTAGCTAGTCCGTTCTTC. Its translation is CASSLVGRVASPFF.

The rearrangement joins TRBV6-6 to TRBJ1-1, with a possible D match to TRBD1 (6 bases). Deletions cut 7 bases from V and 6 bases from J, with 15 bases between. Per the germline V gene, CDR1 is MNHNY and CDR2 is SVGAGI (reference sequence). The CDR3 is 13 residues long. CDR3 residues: CASTSPGQPEAFF. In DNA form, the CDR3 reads TGTGCCAGCACCTCACCCGGACAGCCTGAAGCTTTCTTT.